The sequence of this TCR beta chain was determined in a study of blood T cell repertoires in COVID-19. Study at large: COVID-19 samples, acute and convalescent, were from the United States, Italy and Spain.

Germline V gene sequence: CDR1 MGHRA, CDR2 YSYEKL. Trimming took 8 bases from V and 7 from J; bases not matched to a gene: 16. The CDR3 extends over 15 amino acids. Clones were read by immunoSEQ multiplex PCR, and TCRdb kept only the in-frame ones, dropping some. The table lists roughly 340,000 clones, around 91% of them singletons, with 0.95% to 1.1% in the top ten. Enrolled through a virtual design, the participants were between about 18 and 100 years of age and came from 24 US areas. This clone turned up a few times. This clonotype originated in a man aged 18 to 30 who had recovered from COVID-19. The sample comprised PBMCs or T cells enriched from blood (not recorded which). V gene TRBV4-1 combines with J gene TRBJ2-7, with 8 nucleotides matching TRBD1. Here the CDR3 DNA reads TGCGCCAGCGCCCAACGGGCGACAGGGGCCTCAGAGCAGTACTTC. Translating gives CASAQRATGASEQYF.